This T cell receptor (beta chain) emerged from a study of control samples from healthy donors and cancer patients. The CDR3 runs 14 residues. V shed 7 bases and J 5 bases; nucleotides not matched to a gene: 4. Germline-derived CDR1 and CDR2 are SNHLY and FYNNEI. TCRdb keeps only in-frame clones here, not all; method: immunoSEQ multiplex PCR. The sample carries 150,000 to 200,000 clones, around nine tenths recorded once. Input material: blood. The rearrangement links TRBV2 to TRBJ2-4; 11 bases are a match to TRBD2. The receptor comes from a man aged 30 to 39 in good health. The CDR3 sequence is CASKAGLAENIQYF. The CDR3 DNA reads as TGTGCCAGCAAGGCGGGACTAGCGGAAAACATTCAGTACTTC.